The 24 T cell receptor beta chains in this list originate from one sample, sequenced in a study of T-cell reconstitution after alpha-beta-depleted transplantation in children. Unique molecular identifiers were incorporated during preparation of the TCRbeta library. TCRdb fed the PCR reads into MiXCR, producing one record per CDR3 protein. The sample lists a few hundred thousand distinct CDR3 sequences, approximately 20% seen once, with about 3.1% in the top ten. Source: PBMCs from the stem cell graft donor, taken from the stem cell graft. The source of these receptors is a human donor who donated a stem cell graft to a child with acute lymphoblastic leukemia.

The gene calls are TRBV5-6 and TRBJ2-1; TRBD2 aligns across 10 bases. The junction had 4 bases not matched to a gene; V was cut back by 3 bases and J by 4 bases. This CDR3 has 15 residues. Germline-derived CDR1 and CDR2 are SGHDT and YYEEEE. DNA for the CDR3: TGTGCCAGCAGCTCTAGCGGGAGTACGTACAATGAGCAGTTCTTC. This encodes CASSSSGSTYNEQFF.

This sequence joins TRBV6-1 and TRBJ1-6; possibly TRBD1 for D (5 bases). The V gene lost 6 bases and the J gene lost 13 bases, with 22 bases spanning the gap. The CDR3 spans 15 residues. Germline values: CDR1 MNHNS, CDR2 SASEGT. The CDR3, as DNA: TGTGCCAGCAGAATATTACAGGTTTTATTCAGTCCCCTCCACTTT. Translating it yields CASRILQVLFSPLHF.

The chain recombines TRBV27 with TRBJ1-2; 7 bases agree with TRBD1. The CDR3 consists of 17 residues. V dropped 0 bases and J dropped 3; count of bases not matched to a gene: 10. In germline, CDR1 is MNHEY, CDR2 SMNVEV (reference sequence). For the CDR3, the DNA is TGTGCCAGCAGTTTATCGCAGCGAGGGGGCGCGGACTATGGCTACACCTTC. It encodes CASSLSQRGGADYGYTF.

This chain uses TRBV4-1 with TRBJ2-7; D tentatively reads TRBD1 or TRBD2 (5 bases each). This CDR3 region has 14 residues. Trimming left V 1 base short and J 6 bases short, with 13 bases between. CDR1 is MGHRA, CDR2 YSYEKL, per germline. DNA of the CDR3: TGCGCCAGCAGCCAAGCTCCGTCTGGGGGCGAGCAGTACTTC. Amino acid sequence: CASSQAPSGGEQYF.

The table lists this clonotype with many counts. CDR3 nucleotide sequence: TGTGCCAGCAGTCTCCGGGACAGGGAATTGAATGAAGCTTTCTTT. The encoded protein is CASSLRDRELNEAFF. The chain uses TRBV12-3 or TRBV12-4 and TRBJ1-1; 9 nucleotides match TRBD1. After removal of 5 bases from V and 7 bases from J, the junction contained 11 bases not matched to a gene. The CDR3 consists of 15 residues.

CDR3 region: CASSLTSGAAGEQYF. The CDR3, as DNA: TGTGCCAGCAGCCTTACTAGCGGGGCTGCCGGCGAGCAGTACTTC. The genes are TRBV7-2 and TRBJ2-7; 10 bases line up with TRBD2. CDR1 is SGHTA, CDR2 FQGNSA, per germline. The CDR3 length is 15 residues. With V trimmed by 5 bases and J by 6 bases, 10 bases remained unmatched.

The chain links TRBV4-1 to TRBJ2-1; 8 bases are shared with TRBD2. The V and J ends lost 3 bases and 3 bases, in that order; junction bases with no gene match: 1. Germline V CDR1 and CDR2: MGHRA, YSYEKL. This CDR3 contains 14 residues. The CDR3 spells CASSQGLDYNEQFF. DNA for the CDR3: TGCGCCAGCAGCCAGGGACTAGACTACAATGAGCAGTTCTTC.

The gene calls are TRBV29-1 and TRBJ1-1; 7 positions agree with TRBD1. Per the germline V gene, CDR1 is SQVTM and CDR2 is ANQGSEA. The V and J ends lost 6 bases and 6 bases, in that order; junction bases with no gene match: 10. The CDR3 is 13 residues long. CDR3 amino acids: CSVSTGYTPEAFF. The CDR3 region has the DNA TGCAGCGTCTCGACAGGGTATACGCCTGAAGCTTTCTTT.

This clonotype was detected a few times. CDR3 residues: CASSPGQARTQPQHF. As DNA, the CDR3 is TGCGCCAGCAGCCCGGGACAGGCCAGAACTCAGCCCCAGCATTTT. The rearrangement uses TRBV5-1 and TRBJ1-5; 8 bases fit TRBD1. Germline lookup yields CDR1 SGHRS and CDR2 YFSETQ. CDR3 length: 15 amino acids. The trim removed 4 bases at V and 6 bases at J, leaving 9 bases unmatched.

The chain recombines TRBV20-1 with TRBJ2-7; 10 positions match TRBD2. CDR3 size: 12 residues. The ends lost 8 bases at V and 4 bases at J; junction bases unmatched: 5. Germline CDR1 DFQATT, CDR2 SNEGSKA (reference sequence). CDR3 DNA: TGCAGTACCGGGACTAGCGAGTACGAGCAGTACTTC. Residues: CSTGTSEYEQYF.

The rearrangement joins TRBV12-3 or TRBV12-4 to TRBJ1-2; D not resolved. V was cut by 9 bases and J by 7 bases, with 21 bases left in between. The CDR3 extends over 14 amino acids. DNA for the CDR3: TGTGCCAGTGGTTTATCCGCAGGTCCGGGTGGCTACACCTTC. Protein sequence: CASGLSAGPGGYTF.

This sequence joins TRBV18 and TRBJ2-1; 8 bases line up with TRBD1. The germline V gene encodes CDR1 KGHSH and CDR2 LQKENI. The CDR3 covers 14 residues. V gave up 6 bases and J gave up 6 bases; unmatched junction bases: 7. The CDR3 DNA reads as TGTGCCAGCTCCCCAGGGGGCCCGGGCAATGAGCAGTTCTTC. It translates to CASSPGGPGNEQFF.

V gene TRBV30 combines with J gene TRBJ1-5; 12 bases line up with TRBD1. The trim removed 6 bases at V and 15 bases at J, leaving 12 bases unmatched. The CDR3 is 13 amino acids. Germline V lookup: CDR1 GTSNPN, CDR2 SVGIG (reference sequence). The CDR3 spells CACKGTGGRIVHF. In nucleotides, the CDR3 is TGTGCCTGTAAAGGGACAGGGGGCAGGATTGTGCATTTT.

V and J are TRBV27 and TRBJ1-2; D remains unclear. Germline CDR1 is MNHEY and CDR2 is SMNVEV (reference sequence). The ends were cut back, 5 bases at V and 4 bases at J, with 11 bases in the middle. The CDR3 contains 13 residues. In DNA, the CDR3 is TGTGCCAGCAGTGCCACAGCCTTCTATGGCTACACCTTC. It yields the protein CASSATAFYGYTF.

This clonotype has only a few counts. The chain combines TRBV9 with TRBJ2-1, with 10 bases lining up with TRBD2. The CDR3 extends over 15 amino acids. Germline-derived CDR1 and CDR2 are SGDLS and YYNGEE. With V trimmed by 3 bases and J by 7 bases, 7 bases remained unmatched. The CDR3 DNA sequence: TGTGCCAGCAGCGGGGAAGCGGGAGGGCCAAATGAGCAGTTCTTC. Translated, it gives CASSGEAGGPNEQFF.

This clonotype came up a few times. The V call is TRBV7-9, the J call TRBJ1-5, with D maybe TRBD1 (5 bases). The V gene's germline CDR1 is SEHNR and CDR2 FQNEAQ (reference sequence). This CDR3 is built from 15 residues. The V and J ends lost 3 bases and 3 bases respectively, with 12 bases between them. The CDR3 region is CASSFTGTSNQPQHF. Here the CDR3 DNA reads TGTGCCAGCAGCTTCACGGGGACCTCCAATCAGCCCCAGCATTTT.

The chain joins TRBV12-3 or TRBV12-4 to TRBJ1-2; D call uncertain. The CDR3 has 11 residues. The V gene lost 3 bases and the J gene lost 8 bases, with 7 bases spanning the gap. The CDR3 bases are TGTGCCAGCAGTTTGAATGGGGGCTACACCTTC. Translating gives CASSLNGGYTF.

The chain combines TRBV20-1 with TRBJ2-5, with D unclear. Trimming removed 1 base at V and 1 base at J, with 7 bases between. The CDR3 runs 13 residues. Per germline, CDR1 DFQATT and CDR2 SNEGSKA (reference sequence). Here the CDR3 reads CSARVGPQETQYF. The CDR3 DNA reads as TGCAGTGCTAGAGTCGGGCCCCAAGAGACCCAGTACTTC.

The chain employs TRBV29-1 and TRBJ1-2; D is perhaps TRBD1 (6 bases). The CDR3 length is 13 residues. Deletions cut 1 base from V and 3 bases from J, with 9 bases between. Germline V gene sequence: CDR1 SQVTM, CDR2 ANQGSEA. This CDR3 reads CSVEASGDYGYTF. The CDR3 bases are TGCAGCGTTGAAGCATCAGGGGACTATGGCTACACCTTC.

This clonotype was counted only a few times. This rearrangement joins TRBV20-1 to TRBJ2-2; 11 bases are a match to TRBD2. The V gene's germline CDR1 is DFQATT and CDR2 SNEGSKA (reference sequence). The CDR3 is 13 residues long. The CDR3 is CRGLAVNTGELFF. CDR3 nucleotides: TGCAGGGGACTAGCGGTTAACACCGGGGAGCTGTTTTTT.

The chain is built from TRBV18 and TRBJ2-3; D unresolved. Trimming shortened V by 6 bases and J by 2 bases, and 12 bases separated the two germline ends. CDR1 is KGHSH and CDR2 is LQKENI in the germline V gene. The CDR3 is 14 amino acids. DNA for the CDR3: TGTGCCAGCTCCCTAGACCGACTCACAGATACGCAGTATTTT. Translation gives CASSLDRLTDTQYF.

V and J are TRBV12-3 or TRBV12-4 and TRBJ1-5; 7 bases line up with TRBD1. This CDR3 is built from 15 residues. With V trimmed by 6 bases and J by 3 bases, 8 bases remained unmatched. The CDR3 nucleotides are TGTGCCAGCAGACCATCTGACAGGGTCAATCAGCCCCAGCATTTT. Protein product: CASRPSDRVNQPQHF.

V gene TRBV4-1 combines with J gene TRBJ1-1; D is undetermined. With 4 bases removed from V and 2 bases from J, the gap between germline ends came to 11 bases. Germline V gene sequence: CDR1 MGHRA, CDR2 YSYEKL. The CDR3 has 14 amino acids. The CDR3 DNA follows: TGCGCCAGCAGCCGCCACCGGGGAAACACTGAAGCTTTCTTT. Its protein is CASSRHRGNTEAFF.

In this sample, this clonotype turned up a few times. The CDR3 coding sequence is TGCGCCAGCAGCTCCGGACCGAGGAGCTCCTACGAGCAGTACTTC. It specifies CASSSGPRSSYEQYF. The V and J genes are TRBV5-1 and TRBJ2-7; unclear D gene. The CDR3 sequence is 15 residues long. Trimming took 3 bases from V and 0 from J, leaving 13 bases between them. CDR1 SGHRS and CDR2 YFSETQ come from the germline V gene.